These 17 T cell receptor beta chains share one sample of origin, sequenced in a study of shared clonotypes between healthy human individuals. Only in-frame clones appear in the TCRdb table, and some are missing; sequencing was by immunoSEQ multiplex PCR. The sample records some 2,500,000 clones, 80% to 95% being singletons. The material sequenced was naive CD4+ T cells from PBMCs. The sample's subset: CD45RA+ positively selected. All receptors derive from a man between 18 and 35 years old in good health. Some clones in this sample may be carry-over from other donors' samples.

The chain recombines TRBV12-5 with TRBJ1-2, with no clear D. The ends were cut back, 2 bases at V and 2 bases at J, with 9 bases in the middle. Germline V gives CDR1 LGHNT, CDR2 FRNRAP. The length of the CDR3 is 14 residues. Here the CDR3 DNA reads TGTGCTAGTGGTTTGAGTCCGGCAAACTATGGCTACACCTTC. Amino acids: CASGLSPANYGYTF.

The rearrangement links TRBV19 to TRBJ1-5, with D perhaps matching TRBD1 (6 bases). Per the germline V gene, CDR1 is LNHDA and CDR2 is SQIVND (reference sequence). V gave up 9 bases and J gave up 0 bases, with 12 bases separating them. CDR3 size: 14 residues. The CDR3 DNA follows: TGTGCCAGCGCTACAGGGATTAGCAATCAGCCCCAGCATTTT. Its translation: CASATGISNQPQHF.

The chain couples TRBV7-3 to TRBJ2-5; 11 bases match TRBD2. CDR1 is SGHTA, CDR2 FQGTGA, per germline. Unmatched junction bases numbered 10, after V lost 3 bases and J lost 4 bases. There are 17 residues in the CDR3. This CDR3 reads CASSLGTSGSWGETQYF. In DNA, the CDR3 is TGTGCCAGCAGCTTGGGGACTAGCGGTTCGTGGGGAGAGACCCAGTACTTC.

The chain links TRBV5-8 to TRBJ2-1, with D possibly matching TRBD1 (6 bases). The CDR3 loop spans 16 amino acids. CDR1 and CDR2 from the germline V gene are SGHTS and YDEGEE. Trimming took off 4 bases at V and 8 bases at J, with 22 bases between the two ends. The CDR3 DNA reads as TGTGCCAGCAGCCTTCCCCCAGGGGCTTGGCGGGATGAGCAGTTCTTC. It specifies CASSLPPGAWRDEQFF.

This chain connects TRBV5-1 to TRBJ2-5; D is unresolved. Trimming left V 3 bases short and J 2 bases short, with 20 bases between. CDR1 is SGHRS and CDR2 is YFSETQ in the germline V gene. This CDR3 is built from 17 residues. CDR3 sequence reads: CASSSTLAGQWQETQYF. As DNA, the CDR3 is TGCGCCAGCAGCTCGACCTTGGCTGGGCAGTGGCAAGAGACCCAGTACTTC.

This clone was seen once. The genes are TRBV30 and TRBJ2-5, with D hard to call. This CDR3 has 12 residues. V shed 1 base and J shed 5 bases, with 8 bases lying between them. The V gene's germline CDR1 is GTSNPN and CDR2 SVGIG (reference sequence). The CDR3 sequence: CAWSGAVETQYF. CDR3 coding DNA: TGTGCCTGGAGTGGGGCGGTCGAGACCCAGTACTTC.

In regard to this clone: Other DNA sequences from this sample encode an identical CDR3 as well. The chain links TRBV29-1 to TRBJ2-3; no definite D call. Trimming cost V 4 bases and J 6 bases, with 5 bases left between them. This CDR3 is 10 amino acids long. The germline gives CDR1 SQVTM, CDR2 ANQGSEA. CDR3 in DNA: TGCAGCGTTGGTGGGGATACGCAGTATTTT. This gives the protein CSVGGDTQYF.

This CDR3 reads CASSFPVLAGGGTDTQYF. CDR3 nucleotides: TGTGCCAGCAGCTTTCCCGTTCTGGCAGGGGGAGGCACAGATACGCAGTATTTT. The chain combines TRBV11-1 with TRBJ2-3, with 7 bases matching TRBD1. Germline-derived CDR1 and CDR2 are SGHAT and FQDESV (reference sequence). The CDR3 length is 18 residues. Trimming removed 3 bases from V and 1 base from J; junction bases left unmatched: 13.

This chain uses TRBV11-3 with TRBJ1-1; no clear D. V lost 1 base, J lost 0 bases, and 12 bases lay in between. The CDR3 totals 16 residues. Germline-derived CDR1 and CDR2 are SGHNT and YENEEA. The CDR3: CASSLGGQTMNTEAFF. DNA for the CDR3: TGTGCCAGCAGCTTAGGAGGGCAGACGATGAACACTGAAGCTTTCTTT. The full variable domain, its missing parts supplied by reference TRBV11-3 and TRBJ1-1, is EAGVVQSPRYKIIEKKQPVAFWCNPISGHNTLYWYLQNLGQGPELLIRYENEEAVDDSQLPKDRFSAERLKGVDSTLKIQPAELGDSAVYLCASSLGGQTMNTEAFFGQGTRLTVV.

In regard to this clone: This CDR3 is also generated by other DNA sequences in the sample. The rearrangement joins TRBV28 to TRBJ2-7; D unresolved. Germline values: CDR1 MDHEN, CDR2 SYDVKM. V was pared by 3 bases and J by 6 bases, with 12 bases between. This CDR3 contains 13 residues. The CDR3 here is CASSFLSPREQYF. CDR3 nucleotide sequence: TGTGCCAGCAGTTTTTTGTCACCGCGCGAGCAGTACTTC.

Notes on this clone: The sample contains more than one DNA sequence encoding this CDR3. This chain links TRBV7-9 with TRBJ2-5; D gene uncertain. The V end lost 1 base, the J end lost 0 bases, and 0 bases lay between the germline ends. The CDR3 consists of 12 residues. CDR1 and CDR2 from the germline V gene are SEHNR and FQNEAQ (reference sequence). In DNA form, the CDR3 reads TGTGCCAGCAGCTTAGACCAAGAGACCCAGTACTTC. As protein: CASSLDQETQYF. Complete variable domain (other parts from reference TRBV7-9 and TRBJ2-5): DTGVSQNPRHKITKRGQNVTFRCDPISEHNRLYWYRQTLGQGPEFLTYFQNEAQLEKSRLLSDRFSAERPKGSFSTLEIQRTEQGDSAMYLCASSLDQETQYFGPGTRLLVL.

This sequence joins TRBV5-1 and TRBJ1-2; 8 nucleotides agree with TRBD1. Per germline, CDR1 SGHRS and CDR2 YFSETQ. Trimming at V came to 4 bases and at J to 2 bases, leaving 1 base not matched to a gene. This CDR3 is built from 13 residues. Here the CDR3 DNA reads TGCGCCAGCAGCAGGACAGGGAACTATGGCTACACCTTC. Its protein is CASSRTGNYGYTF.

This chain connects TRBV4-1 to TRBJ2-1, with 14 bases identical to TRBD2. The V and J ends lost 3 bases and 8 bases, in that order; junction bases with no gene match: 3. The CDR3 spans 15 residues. CDR1 and CDR2 from the germline V gene are MGHRA and YSYEKL. CDR3 sequence reads: CASSQGTSGSHEQFF. The CDR3 DNA reads as TGCGCCAGCAGCCAGGGGACTAGCGGGAGCCATGAGCAGTTCTTC.

This chain uses TRBV7-2 with TRBJ2-6, with TRBD1 identical over 8 bases. The V and J ends lost 6 bases and 2 bases, in that order; junction bases with no gene match: 0. Germline values: CDR1 SGHTA, CDR2 FQGNSA. There are 14 residues in the CDR3. CDR3 DNA: TGTGCCAGCAGGGACAGGGCTGGGGCCAACGTCCTGACTTTC. Its translation is CASRDRAGANVLTF. The whole variable domain, remainder taken from reference TRBV7-2 and TRBJ2-6, is GAGVSQSPSNKVTEKGKDVELRCDPISGHTALYWYRQSLGQGLEFLIYFQGNSAPDKSGLPSDRFSAERTGGSVSTLTIQRTQQEDSAVYLCASRDRAGANVLTFGAGSRLTVL.

V and J are TRBV10-3 and TRBJ2-3, with TRBD1 identical over 9 bases. V trimming: 5 bases; J trimming: 7 bases; junction bases outside the gene matches: 7. CDR1 ENHRY and CDR2 SYGVKD come from the germline V gene. CDR3 size: 14 residues. The CDR3 spells CAISIGTGSYTQYF. The CDR3, as DNA: TGTGCCATCAGTATCGGGACAGGGTCCTATACGCAGTATTTT.

The rearrangement links TRBV11-1 to TRBJ2-7, with D tentatively TRBD1 (6 bases). CDR3 length: 14 amino acids. V shed 6 bases and J shed 2 bases, with 14 bases lying between them. Germline CDR1 is SGHAT and CDR2 is FQDESV (reference sequence). CDR3 amino acids: CASRSPGQAYEQYF. The CDR3 DNA sequence: TGTGCCAGCAGGTCACCGGGACAAGCCTACGAGCAGTACTTC.

Only one count was recorded for this clone. The chain couples TRBV5-4 to TRBJ2-5; TRBD2 might be the D (5 bases). V lost 8 bases to trimming and J lost 0 bases, with 20 bases between them. This CDR3 contains 16 residues. Germline CDR1 reads SGHNT; CDR2 reads YYREEE (reference sequence). The CDR3 protein is CASTPVGMGYQETQYF. The CDR3 bases are TGTGCCAGTACCCCGGTCGGGATGGGGTACCAAGAGACCCAGTACTTC.